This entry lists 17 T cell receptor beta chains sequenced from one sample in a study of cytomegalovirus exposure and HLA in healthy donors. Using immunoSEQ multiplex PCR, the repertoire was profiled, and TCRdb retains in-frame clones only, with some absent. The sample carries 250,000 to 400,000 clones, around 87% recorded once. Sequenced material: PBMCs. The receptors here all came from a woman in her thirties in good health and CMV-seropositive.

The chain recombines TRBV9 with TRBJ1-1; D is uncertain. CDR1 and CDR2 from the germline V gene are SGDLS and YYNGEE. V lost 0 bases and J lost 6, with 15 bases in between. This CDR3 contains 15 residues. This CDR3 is CASSVDPEGYAEAFF. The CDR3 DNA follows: TGTGCCAGCAGCGTAGACCCCGAGGGCTACGCTGAAGCTTTCTTT.

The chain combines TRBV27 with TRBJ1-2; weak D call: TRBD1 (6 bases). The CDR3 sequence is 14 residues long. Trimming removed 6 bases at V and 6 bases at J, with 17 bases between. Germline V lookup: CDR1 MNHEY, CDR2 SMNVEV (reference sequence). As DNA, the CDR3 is TGTGCCAGCAGATCAATAAACAGGGACGATGGCTACACCTTC. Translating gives CASRSINRDDGYTF.

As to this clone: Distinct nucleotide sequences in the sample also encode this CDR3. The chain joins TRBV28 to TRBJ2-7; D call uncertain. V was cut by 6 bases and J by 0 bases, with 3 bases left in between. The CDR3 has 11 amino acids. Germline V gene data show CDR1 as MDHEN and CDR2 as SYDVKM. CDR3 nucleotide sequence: TGTGCCAGCAGAGGCTCCTACGAGCAGTACTTC. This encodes CASRGSYEQYF.

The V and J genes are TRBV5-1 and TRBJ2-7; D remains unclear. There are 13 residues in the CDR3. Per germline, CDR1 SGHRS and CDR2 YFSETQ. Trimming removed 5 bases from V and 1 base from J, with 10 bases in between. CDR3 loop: CASRPPSSYEQYF. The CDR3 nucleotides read TGCGCCAGCAGGCCCCCCAGTTCCTACGAGCAGTACTTC.

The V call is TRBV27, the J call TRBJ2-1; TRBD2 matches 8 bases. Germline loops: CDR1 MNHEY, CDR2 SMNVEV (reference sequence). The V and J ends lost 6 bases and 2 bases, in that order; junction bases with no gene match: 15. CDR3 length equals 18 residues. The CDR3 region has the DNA TGTGCCAGCAGCCAAGGGGGGCGGGAGGTAGTCACCTACAATGAGCAGTTCTTC. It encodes CASSQGGREVVTYNEQFF.

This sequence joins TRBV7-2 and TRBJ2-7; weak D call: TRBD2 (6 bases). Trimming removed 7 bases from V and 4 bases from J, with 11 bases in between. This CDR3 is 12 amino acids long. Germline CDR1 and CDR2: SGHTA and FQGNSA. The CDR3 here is CASTAGTYEQYF. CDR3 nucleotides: TGTGCCAGCACGGCGGGAACGTACGAGCAGTACTTC.

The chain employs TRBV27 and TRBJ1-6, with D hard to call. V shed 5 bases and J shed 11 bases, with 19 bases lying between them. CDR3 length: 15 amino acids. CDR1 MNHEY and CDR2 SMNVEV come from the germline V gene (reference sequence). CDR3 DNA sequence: TGTGCCAGCAGTCCATACCCCCCCGGGTTTACACCCCTCCACTTT. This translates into CASSPYPPGFTPLHF.

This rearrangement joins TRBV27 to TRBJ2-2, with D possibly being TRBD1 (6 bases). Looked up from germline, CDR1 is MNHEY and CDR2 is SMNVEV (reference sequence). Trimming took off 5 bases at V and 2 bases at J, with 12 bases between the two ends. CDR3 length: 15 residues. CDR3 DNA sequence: TGTGCCAGCAGTACGACCAGGGGTAACACCGGGGAGCTGTTTTTT. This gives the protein CASSTTRGNTGELFF.

The CDR3: CASSLRGQGKNEQYF. CDR3 in DNA: TGTGCCAGCAGTCTACGAGGACAGGGGAAGAACGAGCAGTACTTC. This chain joins TRBV28 and TRBJ2-7; 9 nucleotides align to TRBD1. The CDR3 runs to 15 residues. The germline V gene has CDR1 MDHEN and CDR2 SYDVKM. V trimming: 5 bases; J trimming: 5 bases; junction bases outside the gene matches: 10. Drawing the rest from reference TRBV28 and TRBJ2-7, the complete variable domain is DVKVTQSSRYLVKRTGEKVFLECVQDMDHENMFWYRQDPGLGLRLIYFSYDVKMKEKGDIPEGYSVSREKKERFSLILESASTNQTSMYLCASSLRGQGKNEQYFGPGTRLTVT.

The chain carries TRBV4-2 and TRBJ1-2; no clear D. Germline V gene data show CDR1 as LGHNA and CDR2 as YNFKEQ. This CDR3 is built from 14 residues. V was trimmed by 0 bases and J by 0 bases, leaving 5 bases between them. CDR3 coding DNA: TGTGCCAGCAGCCAAGAGCTGACTAACTATGGCTACACCTTC. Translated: CASSQELTNYGYTF.

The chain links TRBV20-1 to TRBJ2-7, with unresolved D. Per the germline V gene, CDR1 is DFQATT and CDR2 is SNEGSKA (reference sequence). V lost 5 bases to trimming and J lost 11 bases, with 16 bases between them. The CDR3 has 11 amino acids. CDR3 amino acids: CSAPYGVEEYF. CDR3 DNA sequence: TGCAGTGCTCCGTACGGAGTCGAAGAGTACTTC.

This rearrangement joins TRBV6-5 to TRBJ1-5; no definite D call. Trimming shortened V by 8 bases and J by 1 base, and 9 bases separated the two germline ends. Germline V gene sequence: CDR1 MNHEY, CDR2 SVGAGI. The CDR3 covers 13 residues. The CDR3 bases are TGTGCCAGCGCAAAGATGAGCAATCAGCCCCAGCATTTT. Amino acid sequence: CASAKMSNQPQHF.

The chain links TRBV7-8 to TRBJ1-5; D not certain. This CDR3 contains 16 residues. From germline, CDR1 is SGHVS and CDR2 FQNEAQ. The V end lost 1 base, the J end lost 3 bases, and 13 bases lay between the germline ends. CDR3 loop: CASSLGGTVTNQPQHF. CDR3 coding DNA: TGTGCCAGCAGCTTAGGGGGAACAGTAACCAATCAGCCCCAGCATTTT. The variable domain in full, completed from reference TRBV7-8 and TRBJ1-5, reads GAGVSQSPRYKVAKRGQDVALRCDPISGHVSLFWYQQALGQGPEFLTYFQNEAQLDKSGLPSDRFFAERPEGSVSTLKIQRTQQEDSAVYLCASSLGGTVTNQPQHFGDGTRLSIL.

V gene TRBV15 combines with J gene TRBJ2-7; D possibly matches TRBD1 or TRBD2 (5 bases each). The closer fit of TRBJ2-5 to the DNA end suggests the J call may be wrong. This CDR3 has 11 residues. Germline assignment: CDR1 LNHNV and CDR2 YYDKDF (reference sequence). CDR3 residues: CATLWGETQYF. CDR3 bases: TGTGCCACCCTGTGGGGGGAGACCCAGTACTTC.

The CDR3 region is CASRLRDRVGYGYTF. The CDR3 coding sequence is TGTGCCAGCAGGCTCCGGGACAGGGTCGGGTATGGCTACACCTTC. J is TRBJ1-2 and V is TRBV7-2, with 9 positions matching TRBD1. Germline values: CDR1 SGHTA, CDR2 FQGNSA. The CDR3 loop spans 15 amino acids. Trimming removed 6 bases from V and 5 bases from J; junction bases left unmatched: 10.

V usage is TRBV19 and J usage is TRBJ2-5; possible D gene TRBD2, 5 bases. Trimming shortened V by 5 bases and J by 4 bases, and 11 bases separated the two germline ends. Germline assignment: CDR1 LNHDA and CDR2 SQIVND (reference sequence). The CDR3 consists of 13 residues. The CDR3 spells CASSRGRGETQYF. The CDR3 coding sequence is TGTGCCAGTAGTCGTGGGAGAGGAGAGACCCAGTACTTC.

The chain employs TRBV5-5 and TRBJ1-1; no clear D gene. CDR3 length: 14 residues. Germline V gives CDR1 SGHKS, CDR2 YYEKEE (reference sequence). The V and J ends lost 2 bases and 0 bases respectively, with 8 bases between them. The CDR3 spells CASSFGLMNTEAFF. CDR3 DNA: TGTGCCAGCAGCTTCGGCCTTATGAACACTGAAGCTTTCTTT. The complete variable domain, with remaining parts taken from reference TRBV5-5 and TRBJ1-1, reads DAGVTQSPTHLIKTRGQQVTLRCSPISGHKSVSWYQQVLGQGPQFIFQYYEKEERGRGNFPDRFSARQFPNYSSELNVNALLLGDSALYLCASSFGLMNTEAFFGQGTRLTVV.